The 30 T cell receptor beta chains below come from one sample, sequenced in a study of cytomegalovirus exposure and HLA in healthy donors (dated by TCRdb to the late 2010s). Library preparation used the immunoSEQ multiplex PCR assay. The multiplex PCR relied on a mix of 60 forward primers for TCR Vbeta segments and 13 reverse primers for TCR Jbeta segments. In TCRdb, the immuneACCESS table is reduced to in-frame sequences with V and J assigned. These tables do not hold every clone; where another copy was compared, an unresolved V gene accounts for under half, and the others remain unexplained. The sample has about 140,000 clones on record, 75% to 85% of them singletons. The ten top clones hold 1.3% to 1.5% of the sample. Sample: PBMCs. The receptors were gathered from a woman between 40 and 50 years old in good health and CMV-seronegative.

V gene TRBV27 combines with J gene TRBJ2-7, with 9 positions matching TRBD1. The CDR3 covers 14 residues. V shed 3 bases, J shed 3 bases, and the junction held 3 bases outside the gene matches. Germline CDR1 and CDR2: MNHEY and SMNVEV (reference sequence). CDR3 DNA: TGTGCCAGCAGTTTCGGGGACAGGGACTACGAGCAGTACTTC. This sequence encodes CASSFGDRDYEQYF.

The chain couples TRBV7-9 to TRBJ1-5, with D unclear. This CDR3 spans 15 amino acids. In germline, CDR1 is SEHNR, CDR2 FQNEAQ (reference sequence). The V end lost 5 bases, the J end lost 0 bases, and 11 bases lay between the germline ends. The CDR3: CASSPTNFSNQPQHF. CDR3 in DNA: TGTGCCAGCAGCCCCACCAACTTTAGCAATCAGCCCCAGCATTTT.

The CDR3 is CSVEETGHYGYTF. Written as DNA, the CDR3 is TGCAGCGTTGAAGAGACAGGGCACTATGGCTACACCTTC. V is TRBV29-1 and J is TRBJ1-2; 7 positions agree with TRBD1. The CDR3 runs 13 residues. V shed 0 bases, J shed 3 bases, and the junction held 1 base outside the gene matches. Looked up from germline, CDR1 is SQVTM and CDR2 is ANQGSEA.

The CDR3 DNA reads as TGTGCCAGCAGTGAATATCACGAGCAGTACTTC. Amino acid sequence: CASSEYHEQYF. The chain links TRBV2 to TRBJ2-7; D remains ambiguous. Germline V gene sequence: CDR1 SNHLY, CDR2 FYNNEI. The germline V and J ends were trimmed by 2 bases and 5 bases, with 4 bases remaining between them. The CDR3 loop spans 11 amino acids.

The chain has TRBV6-5 and TRBJ2-1; 11 bases map to TRBD2. The CDR3 covers 15 residues. V gave up 5 bases and J gave up 3 bases; unmatched junction bases: 3. Germline V gene data show CDR1 as MNHEY and CDR2 as SVGAGI. The CDR3 DNA reads as TGTGCCAGCAGTCTAGCGGGGGGCTTCTACAATGAGCAGTTCTTC. Translating it yields CASSLAGGFYNEQFF.

The V call is TRBV12-5, the J call TRBJ1-1; 7 bases are a match to TRBD1. The CDR3 sequence is 16 residues long. The ends lost 5 bases at V and 3 bases at J; junction bases unmatched: 12. Germline CDR1 LGHNT, CDR2 FRNRAP. This chain's CDR3 is CASGQWTGAHYTEAFF. For the CDR3, the DNA is TGTGCTAGTGGTCAGTGGACAGGCGCCCATTACACTGAAGCTTTCTTT.

The rearrangement joins TRBV14 to TRBJ1-1; D is uncertain. The CDR3 has 14 amino acids. The germline gives CDR1 SGHDN, CDR2 FVKESK. V was pared by 0 bases and J by 7 bases, with 12 bases between. The CDR3 nucleotides read TGTGCCAGCAGCCAAGATCTAACCTCTTATGAAGCTTTCTTT. Residues: CASSQDLTSYEAFF.

The V call is TRBV4-2, the J call TRBJ1-1; D is possibly TRBD1 (6 bases). The V end was cut by 0 bases, the J end by 8 bases, with 13 bases between. The V gene's germline CDR1 is LGHNA and CDR2 YNFKEQ. CDR3 length equals 14 residues. The DNA for the CDR3 is TGTGCCAGCAGCCAAGAGGAGGGGGGGTGGGAAGCTTTCTTT. This gives the protein CASSQEEGGWEAFF.

This sequence joins TRBV28 and TRBJ1-2; D might be TRBD1 (6 bases). The length of the CDR3 is 14 residues. Germline V CDR1 and CDR2: MDHEN, SYDVKM. V lost 7 bases to trimming and J lost 6 bases, with 18 bases between them. Here the CDR3 reads CASTLQGVRDGYTF. The CDR3 nucleotides read TGTGCCAGCACGCTACAGGGAGTTCGAGATGGCTACACCTTC.

The V and J genes are TRBV6-5 and TRBJ1-5; TRBD1 might be the D (5 bases). The germline CDR1 and CDR2 sequences are MNHEY and SVGAGI. V was shortened by 7 bases and J by 0 bases, with 13 bases between the two germline ends. The CDR3 totals 15 residues. The CDR3 DNA follows: TGTGCCAGCAAAGTTACGGGGGATAGCAATCAGCCCCAGCATTTT. This codes for CASKVTGDSNQPQHF.

This clone turned up a few times. The chain employs TRBV5-1 and TRBJ2-7; perhaps TRBD1 as D (6 bases). Between the trimmed V and J ends, which lost 4 bases and 3 bases, there was a span of 11 bases. The CDR3 extends over 13 amino acids. Germline CDR1 SGHRS, CDR2 YFSETQ. The CDR3 nucleotides read TGCGCCAGCAGCCCGGGACATAACTACGAGCAGTACTTC. Translating gives CASSPGHNYEQYF.

The V gene is TRBV18, the J gene TRBJ1-2; TRBD1 matches at 7 bases. CDR3 size: 14 residues. The V gene's germline CDR1 is KGHSH and CDR2 LQKENI. V shed 2 bases and J 2 bases; nucleotides not matched to a gene: 2. The CDR3 protein is CASSPEGGNYGYTF. The CDR3 DNA reads as TGTGCCAGCTCACCAGAAGGGGGCAACTATGGCTACACCTTC.

The chain carries TRBV19 and TRBJ2-2; TRBD1 agrees at 9 bases. V shed 5 bases, J shed 1 base, and the junction held 2 bases outside the gene matches. Germline CDR1 is LNHDA and CDR2 is SQIVND (reference sequence). CDR3 length: 15 residues. In DNA, the CDR3 is TGTGCCAGTAGTCCGGGACAGGGGAACACCGGGGAGCTGTTTTTT. Its translation is CASSPGQGNTGELFF.

This clone was counted only a few times. The V gene is TRBV4-1, the J gene TRBJ2-3; D might be TRBD2 (7 bases). Germline loops: CDR1 MGHRA, CDR2 YSYEKL. The CDR3 has 17 residues. V was clipped by 4 bases and J by 3 bases, with 20 bases between them. The CDR3 is CASSRAPSGRGTDTQYF. As DNA, the CDR3 is TGCGCCAGCAGCCGAGCCCCTTCGGGGAGGGGGACAGATACGCAGTATTTT.

DNA of the CDR3: TGCGCCAGCAGCCGACCATCGTCGGGGGGACCTAACAATGAGCAGTTCTTC. Translating it yields CASSRPSSGGPNNEQFF. The chain employs TRBV4-3 and TRBJ2-1, with 7 nucleotides matching TRBD2. Per the germline V gene, CDR1 is LGHNA and CDR2 is YSLEER. The CDR3 extends over 17 amino acids. The trim removed 4 bases at V and 5 bases at J, leaving 14 bases unmatched.

This chain links TRBV10-3 with TRBJ1-3; D not certain. The ends were cut back, 7 bases at V and 2 bases at J, with 9 bases in the middle. The germline CDR1 and CDR2 sequences are ENHRY and SYGVKD. The CDR3 has 13 residues. Written as DNA, the CDR3 is TGTGCCATCACCCCGGGGACTGGAAACACCATATATTTT. Its protein is CAITPGTGNTIYF.

The gene calls are TRBV13 and TRBJ1-4; TRBD1 matches 7 bases. The CDR3 length is 15 residues. Germline V gene data show CDR1 as PRHDT and CDR2 as FYEKMQ (reference sequence). V was clipped by 6 bases and J by 4 bases; unmatched bases: 8. The CDR3 here is CASSFRGDSNEKLFF. The CDR3 DNA sequence: TGTGCCAGCAGTTTCAGGGGGGACAGTAATGAAAAACTGTTTTTT.

The J gene is TRBJ2-5, the V gene TRBV30, with 8 bases matching TRBD2. Germline assignment: CDR1 GTSNPN and CDR2 SVGIG (reference sequence). The V gene end was trimmed by 5 bases and the J gene end by 2 bases; junction bases not matched to a gene: 7. This CDR3 spans 14 amino acids. CDR3 DNA: TGTGCCTGGCGACAAGCGGGGGCGCAAGAGACCCAGTACTTC. Amino acid sequence: CAWRQAGAQETQYF.

This chain links TRBV5-6 with TRBJ2-3; 9 bases match TRBD2. The CDR3 length is 17 residues. The germline gives CDR1 SGHDT, CDR2 YYEEEE. V shed 0 bases, J shed 7 bases, and the junction held 12 bases outside the gene matches. The CDR3 reads CASSLVSLAGTENTQYF. The CDR3 DNA sequence: TGTGCCAGCAGCTTGGTAAGCCTAGCGGGGACAGAAAATACGCAGTATTTT.

This clone was picked up one time. V and J are TRBV2 and TRBJ1-2; possible D gene TRBD1, 6 bases. V lost 2 bases and J 8 bases, leaving 27 bases between the germline ends. The length of the CDR3 is 18 residues. Germline CDR1 and CDR2: SNHLY and FYNNEI. CDR3 sequence reads: CASSENLGRGRLAGGYTF. For the CDR3, the DNA is TGTGCCAGCAGTGAAAACCTCGGCAGGGGTAGGCTGGCTGGGGGCTACACCTTC.

V usage is TRBV9 and J usage is TRBJ2-5; 9 bases line up with TRBD1. CDR3 length: 15 residues. Looked up from germline, CDR1 is SGDLS and CDR2 is YYNGEE. V shed 4 bases and J 6 bases; nucleotides not matched to a gene: 10. CDR3 protein: CASSFSGDRVKTQYF. The CDR3 nucleotides read TGTGCCAGCAGCTTTTCCGGGGACAGGGTCAAGACCCAGTACTTC.

The CDR3 reads CASSTSGYGNEKLFF. The CDR3 DNA reads as TGTGCCAGTAGTACCTCCGGTTACGGGAATGAAAAACTGTTTTTT. This chain connects TRBV19 to TRBJ1-4, with unresolved D. Trimming removed 4 bases from V and 5 bases from J, with 14 bases in between. Germline V gives CDR1 LNHDA, CDR2 SQIVND (reference sequence). The CDR3 consists of 15 residues.

This chain uses TRBV5-1 with TRBJ2-2; D not resolved. CDR1 SGHRS and CDR2 YFSETQ come from the germline V gene. There are 16 residues in the CDR3. V shed 0 bases and J shed 5 bases, with 14 bases lying between them. CDR3 nucleotides: TGCGCCAGCAGCTTGGCCCTAAATGGAGCTACCGGGGAGCTGTTTTTT. This encodes CASSLALNGATGELFF.

The chain recombines TRBV18 with TRBJ2-7, with D tentatively TRBD2 (5 bases). The CDR3 runs 14 residues. Germline CDR1 is KGHSH and CDR2 is LQKENI. V dropped 4 bases and J dropped 7 bases, with 17 bases sitting between them. The CDR3 spells CASSLRGGMREQYF. The CDR3 DNA sequence: TGTGCCAGCTCACTACGTGGAGGTATGAGAGAGCAGTACTTC.

V usage is TRBV29-1 and J usage is TRBJ2-1, with TRBD1 as a possible D gene (7 bases). The CDR3 covers 14 residues. V was cut by 6 bases and J by 4 bases, with 16 bases left in between. CDR1 and CDR2 from the germline V gene are SQVTM and ANQGSEA. The CDR3 DNA follows: TGCAGCGTCCCTCGGCCAGGGGGGTACAATGAGCAGTTCTTC. It translates to CSVPRPGGYNEQFF.

The chain recombines TRBV7-9 with TRBJ1-2; 9 bases line up with TRBD1. This CDR3 has 14 amino acids. Germline-derived CDR1 and CDR2 are SEHNR and FQNEAQ (reference sequence). The V and J ends lost 4 bases and 2 bases, in that order; junction bases with no gene match: 2. The CDR3 region is CASSSGTGNYGYTF. The CDR3 region has the DNA TGTGCCAGCAGCTCCGGGACAGGGAACTATGGCTACACCTTC.

The chain is built from TRBV9 and TRBJ1-2; 7 positions match TRBD1. The CDR3 is 14 residues long. Germline CDR1 reads SGDLS; CDR2 reads YYNGEE. The V and J ends lost 0 bases and 7 bases, in that order; junction bases with no gene match: 6. The DNA for the CDR3 is TGTGCCAGCAGCGTAGACCAGGGGGGTGGTGGCTACACCTTC. Encoded protein: CASSVDQGGGGYTF.

In DNA, the CDR3 is TGTGCCAGCAGCCCAGGGACAGGGGGCTATGGCTACACCTTC. This codes for CASSPGTGGYGYTF. The chain is built from TRBV7-9 and TRBJ1-2; TRBD1 agrees at 11 bases. CDR3 length: 14 residues. The trim removed 5 bases at V and 4 bases at J, leaving 3 bases unmatched. CDR1 is SEHNR and CDR2 is FQNEAQ in the germline V gene (reference sequence). Supplemented by reference TRBV7-9 and TRBJ1-2, the full variable domain reads DTGVSQNPRHKITKRGQNVTFRCDPISEHNRLYWYRQTLGQGPEFLTYFQNEAQLEKSRLLSDRFSAERPKGSFSTLEIQRTEQGDSAMYLCASSPGTGGYGYTFGSGTRLTVV.

The CDR3 is CASSITGNTGELFF. The CDR3 nucleotides are TGTGCCAGCAGCATAACAGGGAACACCGGGGAGCTGTTTTTT. The rearrangement uses TRBV7-6 and TRBJ2-2; a possible D gene is TRBD1 (5 bases). The V end lost 5 bases, the J end lost 1 base, and 8 bases lay between the germline ends. The CDR3 covers 14 residues. Germline lookup yields CDR1 SGHVS and CDR2 FNYEAQ.

V gene TRBV4-2 combines with J gene TRBJ1-1; tentatively, D is TRBD1 (5 bases). The CDR3 sequence is 14 residues long. Germline assignment: CDR1 LGHNA and CDR2 YNFKEQ. V lost 2 bases and J 1 base, leaving 8 bases between the germline ends. In DNA form, the CDR3 reads TGTGCCAGCAGCCAACAGGGCTGGAACACTGAAGCTTTCTTT. Translated: CASSQQGWNTEAFF.